This TCR beta chain was sequenced in a study of blood T cell repertoires in COVID-19. Study as a whole: The samples span acute and convalescent COVID-19 from the United States, Italy and Spain. PBMCs, B-cell-depleted T cells, or T cells were the source of the cDNA or gDNA that made up the material.

Per the authors' pipeline: Estimation of nucleated cell counts relied on the amplification of reference gene primers. Measured with immunoSEQ multiplex PCR; TCRdb has only the in-frame clones, and not every one. D and trimming were read from the DNA, whereas the V and J calls and clone size are those reported in that table. The profile shows some 240,000 clones, about 85% of them singletons. The CDR3 is 15 amino acids. Losses at the gene ends were 0 bases for V and 4 bases for J; bases not matched to a gene: 7. The germline gives CDR1 GTSNPN, CDR2 SVGIG (reference sequence). Exposed volunteers were people who met a COVID-19 case within 2 weeks before study entry.

Sequencing was carried out using PBMCs or T cells enriched from blood (not recorded which). The V call is TRBV30, the J call TRBJ1-2; 8 bases agree with TRBD1. This clonotype was sampled from a woman in her fifties or sixties who had been exposed to COVID-19. In DNA, the CDR3 is TGTGCCTGGAGTGTCGGCCAGGGGGCCGTCTATGGCTACACCTTC. Its protein product is CAWSVGQGAVYGYTF.